The rows below give T cell receptor beta chains drawn from one sample of a study of T cell responses to AZD1222 COVID-19 vaccine. Data came from immunoSEQ multiplex PCR; TCRdb stores just in-frame clones and leaves some out. The repertoire consists of more than 150,000 clones, with roughly 90% occurring once and the leading ten covering under 4%. Source: peripheral blood, taken 28 days after the second AZD1222 dose. All receptors derive from an adult who received the AZD1222 COVID-19 vaccine. CDR3s include the opening cysteine and the closing phenylalanine or tryptophan. D genes are given only for firm matches. A clone size is listed for some rows: how often the clone was seen (once, few, many), or a class if it is expanded.

v_gene	d_gene	abundance	j_gene	CDR3nt	CDR3aa
TRBV7-9	-	-	TRBJ1-2	TGTGCCAGCAGCATTGGGGGGAAGAATGGCTACACCTTC	CASSIGGKNGYTF
TRBV19	-	-	TRBJ1-1	TGTGCCAGTAGTATAGGACAGAAGAACACTGAAGCTTTCTTT	CASSIGQKNTEAFF
TRBV28	-	once	TRBJ1-5	TGTGCCAGCAGTTTGGGGGGGCCCCAGCATTTT	CASSLGGPQHF
TRBV4-1	-	-	TRBJ2-7	TGCGCCAGCAGCCAAGTTCGGGCATCCGGTTCCTACGAGCAGTACTTC	CASSQVRASGSYEQYF
TRBV4-3	-	-	TRBJ2-7	TGCGCCAGCAGCCAAGATCGAAGTCTCACCTACGAGCAGTACTTC	CASSQDRSLTYEQYF
TRBV11-3	-	-	TRBJ1-1	TGTGCCAGCAGCTTAAGGTGGGAGGTCACTGAAGCTTTCTTT	CASSLRWEVTEAFF
TRBV25-1	TRBD1	-	TRBJ2-7	TGTGCCAGCATCCCGGCAGGGGGCTTCCACGAGCAGTACTTC	CASIPAGGFHEQYF
TRBV12-3/TRBV12-4	-	once	TRBJ1-1	TGTGCCAGCAGTTTATTTAAGGGGGAAGCTTTCTTT	CASSLFKGEAFF
TRBV15	-	once	TRBJ2-3	TGTGCCACCGGACGAGGGAGATTAGAAGATACGCAGTATTTT	CATGRGRLEDTQYF
TRBV10-2	-	-	TRBJ2-7	TGCGCCAGCAGCCAACCCGACAGAACCTACGAGCAGTACTTC	CASSQPDRTYEQYF
TRBV3-1/TRBV3-2	-	-	TRBJ2-5	TGTGCCAGCAGCCAAGCTCCTAGCCAAGAGACCCAGTACTTC	CASSQAPSQETQYF
TRBV28	-	-	TRBJ1-2	TGTGCCAGCAGTTTAGTTGGCAGATCTAACTATGGCTACACCTTC	CASSLVGRSNYGYTF
TRBV5-4	-	-	TRBJ1-2	TGTGCCAGCAGCTTGGGCCTGGGGATTGTATTCGACTATGGCTACACCTTC	CASSLGLGIVFDYGYTF
TRBV4-1	-	-	TRBJ2-7	TGCGCCAGCAGCCAAGTTTCACACCGAGACTACGAGCAGTACTTC	CASSQVSHRDYEQYF
TRBV24-1	TRBD2	-	TRBJ2-1	TGTGCCACCAGTGACGGGAGCGGGAGAGAATCCTACAATGAGCAGTTCTTC	CATSDGSGRESYNEQFF
TRBV5-1	TRBD1	-	TRBJ1-4	TGCGCCAGCAGCCAACAACCGGGACAGGGACATGAAAAACTGTTTTTT	CASSQQPGQGHEKLFF
TRBV28	-	once	TRBJ1-1	TGTGCCAGCATCTACGCCAATTTTGGCGCTGAAGCTTTCTTT	CASIYANFGAEAFF
TRBV24-1	-	-	TRBJ1-3	TGTGCCACGGAAGGGAGCTCTGGAAACACCATATATTTT	CATEGSSGNTIYF
TRBV5-4	-	-	TRBJ2-1	TGTGCCAGCAGCTTGGTCGACAGAGACTACAATGAGCAGTTCTTC	CASSLVDRDYNEQFF
TRBV25-1	-	-	TRBJ1-5	TGTGCCAGCAGTGAAGACGGATTTCAGCCCCAGCATTTT	CASSEDGFQPQHF
TRBV2	-	-	TRBJ2-2	TGTGCCAGCAGACAGCTCACCGGGGAGCTGTTTTTT	CASRQLTGELFF
TRBV6-5	TRBD1	-	TRBJ1-2	TGTGCCAGCAGTTACCGCAGGACAGGGACCTATGGCTACACCTTC	CASSYRRTGTYGYTF
TRBV15	-	-	TRBJ1-2	TGTGCCACCAGCAGTGATAGATCGAACTATGGCTACACCTTC	CATSSDRSNYGYTF
TRBV12-3/TRBV12-4	-	-	TRBJ2-3	TGTGCCAGCAGCCCGACGGACACAGATACGCAGTATTTT	CASSPTDTDTQYF
TRBV3-1/TRBV3-2	-	-	TRBJ2-6	TGTGCCAGCAGCCAACAGTCTGGGGCCAACGTCCTGACTTTC	CASSQQSGANVLTF
TRBV30	-	-	TRBJ1-5	TGTGCCTGGAGTCCCATGGGGAGCAATCAGCCCCAGCATTTT	CAWSPMGSNQPQHF
TRBV2	-	-	TRBJ2-5	TGTGCCAGCACGAAAAGCGAAGAGACCCAGTACTTC	CASTKSEETQYF
TRBV3-1/TRBV3-2	TRBD2	-	TRBJ2-1	TGTGCCAGCAGCCAAACTAGCGGGCTCTACAATGAGCAGTTCTTC	CASSQTSGLYNEQFF
TRBV18	TRBD2	-	TRBJ2-1	TGTGCCAGCTCAGGACTAGCGGGAGTTAGGAATGAGCAGTTCTTC	CASSGLAGVRNEQFF
TRBV7-9	-	-	TRBJ1-1	TGTGCCAGCGGGCTGGACACTGAAGCTTTCTTT	CASGLDTEAFF
TRBV5-5	TRBD1	-	TRBJ2-1	TGTGCCAGCAGCGACCGGGACAGGACCTACAATGAGCAGTTCTTC	CASSDRDRTYNEQFF
TRBV6-5	-	-	TRBJ1-2	TGTGCCAGCACCCCGGCGGGGAGAGGCTATGGCTACACCTTC	CASTPAGRGYGYTF
TRBV10-1	TRBD1	-	TRBJ1-3	TGCGCCAGCAGTACAGGGGGTCATCTGGACACCATATATTTT	CASSTGGHLDTIYF
TRBV9	TRBD2	-	TRBJ2-4	TGTGCCAGCAGTGGACTAGCGGGGGGAGCCAAAAACATTCAGTACTTC	CASSGLAGGAKNIQYF
TRBV10-3	-	once	TRBJ1-4	TGTGCCATCAGTGAGAAAAGGCCGGGGCAAGAAAAACTGTTTTTT	CAISEKRPGQEKLFF
TRBV9	-	-	TRBJ1-6	TGTGCCAGCAGCGCGGACGTTTATAATTCACCCCTCCACTTT	CASSADVYNSPLHF